The 32 T cell receptor beta chains reported below all come from one sample, sequenced in a study of Graves' ophthalmopathy and Graves' hyperthyroidism (dated by TCRdb to about 2018). This sample was sequenced with an Illumina HiSeq 2000. For repertoire sequencing, the TCR beta CDR3 regions were amplified from RNA transcripts. The first round of RT-PCR was done with HTBI primers and the Qiagen OneStep RT-PCR kit, and was followed by a second round of multiplex PCR, then size selection and purification. Clones were called with MiXCR by TCRdb after fastp trimmed the public reads at Q25, and only in-frame beta chains were retained. Identical CDR3 proteins give one entry, which carries the most common genes and DNA. The sample table records about 410,000 distinct CDR3 sequences; about a sixth of these occur just once. The ten largest clones take up 1.5% to 2% of the sample. The source material was peripheral blood. The source is a woman under 30 with Graves' ophthalmopathy. Donor details come from another sample of the same person, matched by shared clones.

This clonotype was seen at least ten times. The chain uses TRBV12-3 or TRBV12-4 and TRBJ2-5; 9 nucleotides align to TRBD1. The CDR3 has 16 amino acids. V gave up 6 bases and J gave up 3 bases; unmatched junction bases: 11. DNA for the CDR3: TGTGCCAGCAGAGCCCCCCCCCGGACAGGGGAAGAGACCCAGTACTTC. This sequence encodes CASRAPPRTGEETQYF.

This clonotype was found many times. The chain is built from TRBV4-3 and TRBJ1-6; D is unresolved. Between the trimmed V and J ends, which lost 1 base and 6 bases, there was a span of 4 bases. Germline values: CDR1 LGHNA, CDR2 YSLEER. CDR3 size: 13 residues. The CDR3 spells CASSQGGNSPLHF. As DNA, the CDR3 is TGCGCCAGCAGCCAAGGGGGTAATTCACCCCTCCACTTT.

This clonotype showed up many times. The rearrangement links TRBV7-9 to TRBJ2-5; D is unclear. The CDR3 has 11 amino acids. The V end was cut by 8 bases, the J end by 10 bases, with 14 bases between. Germline lookup yields CDR1 SEHNR and CDR2 FQNEAQ (reference sequence). The CDR3 region is CASSFGLDQYF. The CDR3 DNA reads as TGTGCCAGCTCATTCGGGCTTGACCAGTACTTC.

In nucleotides, the CDR3 is TGTGCCAGCAGCCCAGAGGATCGTTTTAGCAATCAGCCCCAGCATTTT. This sequence encodes CASSPEDRFSNQPQHF. This rearrangement joins TRBV6-2 or TRBV6-3 to TRBJ1-5; D unresolved. Trimming took off 6 bases at V and 0 bases at J, with 15 bases between the two ends. The CDR3 is made up of 16 amino acids. Germline CDR1 and CDR2: MNHEY and SVGEGT.

This clonotype was observed many times. The chain employs TRBV7-8 and TRBJ2-5; TRBD2 is a possible D gene (6 bases). Deletions cut 2 bases from V and 3 bases from J, with 16 bases between. The CDR3 loop spans 16 amino acids. The germline gives CDR1 SGHVS, CDR2 FQNEAQ. The CDR3 reads CASSLRGTGKEETQYF. The CDR3 bases are TGTGCCAGCAGCTTACGCGGGACCGGAAAAGAAGAGACCCAGTACTTC.

This clonotype was seen repeatedly, ten times or more. The chain links TRBV7-2 to TRBJ2-5, with TRBD2 matching 13 bases. Trimming at V came to 5 bases and at J to 3 bases, leaving 6 bases not matched to a gene. The CDR3 extends over 16 amino acids. In germline, CDR1 is SGHTA, CDR2 FQGNSA. CDR3 protein: CASSPPGLAGKETQYF. The CDR3 nucleotides read TGTGCCAGCAGCCCACCGGGACTAGCGGGGAAAGAGACCCAGTACTTC.

This clonotype has at least ten counts. The J gene is TRBJ2-3, the V gene TRBV6-1; 7 positions match TRBD1. This CDR3 spans 15 amino acids. Trimming at V came to 5 bases and at J to 2 bases, leaving 7 bases not matched to a gene. The germline gives CDR1 MNHNS, CDR2 SASEGT. The CDR3 here is CASSIGQAHTDTQYF. The DNA of the CDR3 is TGTGCCAGCAGTATCGGACAGGCACACACAGATACGCAGTATTTT.

This clonotype was seen ten or more times. The chain carries TRBV12-3 or TRBV12-4 and TRBJ1-5; tentatively, D is TRBD1 (5 bases). This CDR3 is 15 amino acids long. V was pared by 0 bases and J by 0 bases, with 6 bases between. CDR3 amino acids: CASSLAGVSNQPQHF. DNA for the CDR3: TGTGCCAGCAGTTTAGCGGGGGTTAGCAATCAGCCCCAGCATTTT.

This clonotype was seen repeatedly, ten times or more. The J gene is TRBJ1-1, the V gene TRBV7-2; 9 nucleotides line up with TRBD1. The germline gives CDR1 SGHTA, CDR2 FQGNSA. The CDR3 contains 13 residues. J gave up 7 bases and V 6 bases, and 6 bases lay outside the gene matches. The CDR3 region is CASSLQGAGEAFF. CDR3 nucleotides: TGTGCCAGCAGTTTACAGGGGGCGGGTGAAGCTTTCTTT.

This chain connects TRBV6-1 to TRBJ1-2; D gene uncertain. V gave up 7 bases and J gave up 0 bases, with 12 bases separating them. This CDR3 is 14 amino acids long. Germline assignment: CDR1 MNHNS and CDR2 SASEGT. The CDR3 bases are TGTGCCAGCACCCCGATGACCTCTAACTATGGCTACACCTTC. Protein sequence: CASTPMTSNYGYTF.

This clonotype was found many times. J is TRBJ1-4 and V is TRBV6-5; D unresolved. This CDR3 region has 15 residues. Trimming took 2 bases from V and 5 from J, leaving 12 bases between them. Germline V gene lookup returns CDR1 MNHEY and CDR2 SVGAGI. The CDR3 DNA follows: TGTGCCAGCAGTTACCCAGTCGGGGTAAATGAAAAACTGTTTTTT. Translation: CASSYPVGVNEKLFF.

Many counts were recorded for this clonotype. The chain couples TRBV12-3 or TRBV12-4 to TRBJ1-2, with 7 bases aligning to TRBD1. The CDR3 consists of 12 residues. Losses at the gene ends were 5 bases for V and 8 bases for J; bases not matched to a gene: 5. The CDR3 here is CASSRQGVGYTF. The CDR3 DNA reads TGTGCCAGCAGTCGACAGGGTGTGGGCTACACCTTC.

The rearrangement links TRBV28 to TRBJ2-6; D may be TRBD1 (5 bases). Germline V gives CDR1 MDHEN, CDR2 SYDVKM. The CDR3 length is 14 residues. V lost 10 bases, J lost 2 bases, and 12 bases lay in between. The CDR3 spells CAIGVEAGANVLTF. The DNA of the CDR3 is TGTGCCATAGGGGTAGAAGCTGGGGCCAACGTCCTGACTTTC.

This clonotype showed up many times. The chain links TRBV6-1 to TRBJ2-4; D is undetermined. This CDR3 has 14 amino acids. Looked up from germline, CDR1 is MNHNS and CDR2 is SASEGT. The V and J ends lost 5 bases and 0 bases respectively, with 8 bases between them. The CDR3 DNA follows: TGTGCCAGCAGTAGACCCCTAGCCAAAAACATTCAGTACTTC. Its translation: CASSRPLAKNIQYF.

The V gene is TRBV28, the J gene TRBJ2-7; D possibly matches TRBD1 or TRBD2 (6 bases each). Germline V gene sequence: CDR1 MDHEN, CDR2 SYDVKM. The CDR3 loop spans 15 amino acids. V lost 6 bases and J lost 3, with 18 bases in between. The CDR3 DNA is TGTGCCAGCAGCCCCCATACGGGGGCCTTCTACGAGCAGTACTTC. Its protein is CASSPHTGAFYEQYF. Full variable domain (missing parts from reference TRBV28 and TRBJ2-7): DVKVTQSSRYLVKRTGEKVFLECVQDMDHENMFWYRQDPGLGLRLIYFSYDVKMKEKGDIPEGYSVSREKKERFSLILESASTNQTSMYLCASSPHTGAFYEQYFGPGTRLTVT.

The chain carries TRBV7-2 and TRBJ2-5; 9 positions agree with TRBD2. Germline CDR1 SGHTA, CDR2 FQGNSA. The CDR3 is 13 residues long. Trimming at V came to 5 bases and at J to 5 bases, leaving 3 bases not matched to a gene. CDR3 nucleotide sequence: TGTGCCAGCAGCCGCGGGGGGGCGGAGACCCAGTACTTC. The encoded protein is CASSRGGAETQYF.

Many counts were recorded for this clonotype. The chain is built from TRBV6-2 or TRBV6-3 and TRBJ2-2; D is uncertain. Trimming left V 2 bases short and J 2 bases short, with 6 bases between. This CDR3 comprises 14 residues. The germline CDR1 and CDR2 sequences are MNHEY and SVGEGT. The CDR3 protein is CASSYALNTGELFF. The CDR3 nucleotides are TGTGCCAGCAGTTACGCACTTAACACCGGGGAGCTGTTTTTT.

This clonotype was recorded at least ten times. CDR3 protein: CASSTGDRISGNTIYF. CDR3 DNA: TGTGCCAGCAGCACGGGGGACCGCATCTCTGGAAACACCATATATTTT. V usage is TRBV11-2 and J usage is TRBJ1-3; maybe TRBD1 (5 bases). Trimming took 5 bases from V and 0 from J, leaving 14 bases between them. Germline values: CDR1 SGHAT, CDR2 FQNNGV. CDR3 length: 16 residues.

This clonotype was observed at least ten times. This chain uses TRBV24-1 with TRBJ2-7, with TRBD1 identical over 10 bases. Germline assignment: CDR1 KGHDR and CDR2 SFDVKD. V lost 3 bases to trimming and J lost 5 bases; unmatched junction nucleotides: 3. This CDR3 region has 14 residues. The CDR3 sequence: CATSDDGQGDEQYF. The CDR3 DNA reads as TGTGCCACCAGTGATGATGGACAGGGGGACGAGCAGTACTTC.

This clonotype was detected many times. This chain joins TRBV28 and TRBJ1-1, with TRBD1 as a possible D gene (5 bases). This CDR3 region has 16 residues. CDR1 MDHEN and CDR2 SYDVKM come from the germline V gene. V gave up 4 bases and J gave up 6 bases, with 21 bases separating them. This CDR3 is CASSYTLGGGFAEAFF. The CDR3 region has the DNA TGTGCCAGCAGTTATACCCTGGGGGGGGGTTTCGCTGAAGCTTTCTTT.

This clonotype has a count of ten or more. The chain employs TRBV6-1 and TRBJ2-7; the match to TRBD1 covers 7 bases. The germline CDR1 and CDR2 sequences are MNHNS and SASEGT. After removal of 5 bases from V and 0 bases from J, the junction contained 7 bases not matched to a gene. The CDR3 totals 15 residues. The CDR3 DNA follows: TGTGCCAGCAGTAATTGGGACAGAAGCTCCTACGAGCAGTACTTC. It translates to CASSNWDRSSYEQYF.

The table lists this clonotype with a few counts. J is TRBJ2-7 and V is TRBV13; 11 bases line up with TRBD2. J gave up 11 bases and V 5 bases, and 11 bases lay outside the gene matches. Germline CDR1 PRHDT, CDR2 FYEKMQ (reference sequence). This CDR3 has 14 amino acids. CDR3 amino acids: CASSQGTSGVMKYF. In DNA, the CDR3 is TGTGCCAGCAGCCAGGGGACTAGCGGCGTGATGAAGTACTTC.

This clonotype showed up many times. This chain links TRBV7-2 with TRBJ2-2; D remains ambiguous. Trimming took off 2 bases at V and 6 bases at J, with 10 bases between the two ends. This CDR3 is built from 14 residues. Germline CDR1 reads SGHTA; CDR2 reads FQGNSA. Written as DNA, the CDR3 is TGTGCCAGCAGCTTATCAAGGATAGCCGGGGAGCTGTTTTTT. This encodes CASSLSRIAGELFF. Filled out from reference TRBV7-2 and TRBJ2-2, the complete variable domain reads GAGVSQSPSNKVTEKGKDVELRCDPISGHTALYWYRQSLGQGLEFLIYFQGNSAPDKSGLPSDRFSAERTGGSVSTLTIQRTQQEDSAVYLCASSLSRIAGELFFGEGSRLTVL.

This clonotype came up many times. The genes are TRBV6-2 or TRBV6-3 and TRBJ1-2, with D perhaps matching TRBD1 (6 bases). Trimming removed 7 bases from V and 0 bases from J, with 15 bases in between. Germline V lookup: CDR1 MNHEY, CDR2 SVGEGT. There are 15 residues in the CDR3. CDR3: CASIPDSYTNYGYTF. Written as DNA, the CDR3 is TGTGCCAGCATCCCGGACAGCTATACTAACTATGGCTACACCTTC.

This clonotype occurred many times. The chain is built from TRBV11-1 and TRBJ2-2; 7 nucleotides match TRBD2. The length of the CDR3 is 17 residues. Per the germline V gene, CDR1 is SGHAT and CDR2 is FQDESV (reference sequence). Trimming took 4 bases from V and 2 from J; bases not matched to a gene: 10. The CDR3 DNA reads TGTGCCAGCAGCTCAACCTCGACTAGCCCCAACACCGGGGAGCTGTTTTTT. It translates to CASSSTSTSPNTGELFF.

The rearrangement uses TRBV7-2 and TRBJ2-5; TRBD2 aligns across 9 bases. Trimming took 3 bases from V and 5 from J; bases not matched to a gene: 10. Germline CDR1 SGHTA, CDR2 FQGNSA. The CDR3 contains 16 residues. This CDR3 is CASSFRRRGRAETQYF. For the CDR3, the DNA is TGTGCCAGCAGCTTTCGTCGTCGCGGGAGGGCGGAGACCCAGTACTTC. Together with reference TRBV7-2 and TRBJ2-5, the CDR3 gives the full variable domain: GAGVSQSPSNKVTEKGKDVELRCDPISGHTALYWYRQSLGQGLEFLIYFQGNSAPDKSGLPSDRFSAERTGGSVSTLTIQRTQQEDSAVYLCASSFRRRGRAETQYFGPGTRLLVL.

The chain has TRBV11-2 and TRBJ2-7, with D possibly TRBD1 on 6 matching bases. The CDR3 is 13 amino acids. V gave up 5 bases and J gave up 6 bases, with 14 bases separating them. Germline V gene data show CDR1 as SGHAT and CDR2 as FQNNGV. Here the CDR3 DNA reads TGTGCCAGCAGCGACGGGACAAGGTCCGAGCAGTACTTC. Protein product: CASSDGTRSEQYF.

V is TRBV7-8 and J is TRBJ1-1; D remains unclear. The germline gives CDR1 SGHVS, CDR2 FQNEAQ. This CDR3 has 15 amino acids. Trimming pared 0 bases from V and 0 bases from J, leaving 8 bases between. The CDR3 sequence is CASSLAVGLNTEAFF. The CDR3 DNA sequence: TGTGCCAGCAGCTTAGCCGTAGGGCTGAACACTGAAGCTTTCTTT.

In this sample, this clonotype turned up a few times. J is TRBJ2-7 and V is TRBV4-2; D is perhaps TRBD2 (6 bases). Trimming took 1 base from V and 5 from J, leaving 15 bases between them. Germline V CDR1 and CDR2: LGHNA, YNFKEQ. This CDR3 has 15 amino acids. The CDR3 DNA is TGTGCCAGCAGCCAAGGTCGGGGGAGAGCACACGAGCAGTACTTC. It is translated as CASSQGRGRAHEQYF.

This clonotype was counted many times. The chain recombines TRBV2 with TRBJ2-5; the D call may be TRBD1 or TRBD2 (6 bases each). The germline CDR1 and CDR2 sequences are SNHLY and FYNNEI. The CDR3 totals 13 residues. CDR3 residues: CANKGGRVETQYF. CDR3 DNA: TGTGCAAATAAAGGGGGGCGCGTCGAGACCCAGTACTTC. The full variable domain, in which reference TRBV2 and TRBJ2-5 provide the parts outside the CDR3, is EPEVTQTPSHQVTQMGQEVILRCVPISNHLYFYWYRQILGQKVEFLVSFYNNEISEKSEIFDDQFSVERPDGSNFTLKIRSTKLEDSAMYFCANKGGRVETQYFGPGTRLLVL.

The sample holds a few counts of this clonotype. The chain couples TRBV7-2 to TRBJ1-5; D is perhaps TRBD1 (5 bases). Trimming removed 5 bases at V and 0 bases at J, with 8 bases between. This CDR3 contains 14 residues. The germline V gene encodes CDR1 SGHTA and CDR2 FQGNSA. CDR3 DNA: TGTGCCAGCAGCACAGGTTATAGCAATCAGCCCCAGCATTTT. This translates into CASSTGYSNQPQHF.

This clonotype was observed at least ten times. The rearrangement joins TRBV20-1 to TRBJ2-7, with TRBD2 matching over 7 bases. V was clipped by 6 bases and J by 0 bases; unmatched bases: 11. CDR3 size: 15 residues. CDR1 and CDR2 from the germline V gene are DFQATT and SNEGSKA (reference sequence). The CDR3: CSAARRGSHSYEQYF. The DNA for the CDR3 is TGCAGTGCCGCGCGGCGGGGGTCCCACTCCTACGAGCAGTACTTC.